This paragraph reports one T cell receptor beta chain. This entry belongs to a study of T cell changes during pregnancy in multiple sclerosis. TCRdb's table, derived via immunoSEQ multiplex PCR, lists solely in-frame clones and lacks some. The sample lists 70,000 to 85,000 clones, about 91% occurring once. CDR3 size: 16 residues. The J segment lost 6 bases and the V segment lost 4 bases, leaving 7 bases of the junction unmatched. The germline V gene encodes CDR1 SGHRS and CDR2 YFSETQ. This chain links TRBV5-1 with TRBJ2-2; 12 bases are a match to TRBD2. The clonotype comes from a female donor with multiple sclerosis, enrolled in a pregnancy study. The specimen comprised peripheral blood, sampled before pregnancy. CDR3 protein: CASSPSSGGAAGELFF. CDR3 bases: TGCGCCAGCAGCCCTTCTAGCGGGGGGGCCGCCGGGGAGCTGTTTTTT.